These 32 T cell receptor beta chains share one sample of origin, sequenced in a study of CD8+ T cells in alopecia areata. Following extraction, RNA underwent reverse transcription to cDNA, which served as the sequencing template. Assay: immunoSEQ multiplex PCR; the TCRdb copy retains only in-frame clones and omits some. In the table there are 250,000 to 350,000 clones, over 45% of which are singletons. Noted treatment: oral pan-JAK inhibitor, 5-10 mg twice daily. This material consisted of CD4+ T cells sorted from blood, taken at roughly week 53, from a patient treated with tofacitinib. These receptors were obtained from a human donor with alopecia areata.

The J gene is TRBJ2-3, the V gene TRBV19, with TRBD2 identical over 7 bases. Per the germline V gene, CDR1 is LNHDA and CDR2 is SQIVND (reference sequence). V was pared by 4 bases and J by 8 bases, with 9 bases of the junction left unmatched. The CDR3 is 14 residues long. The CDR3 sequence is CASSRTSETLTQYF. The CDR3 DNA follows: TGTGCCAGTAGTAGAACTAGCGAGACTCTTACGCAGTATTTT.

This clone was seen just once. The rearrangement links TRBV9 to TRBJ2-7, with TRBD2 identical over 10 bases. CDR1 SGDLS and CDR2 YYNGEE come from the germline V gene. This CDR3 has 16 residues. The V gene end was trimmed by 0 bases and the J gene end by 1 base; junction bases not matched to a gene: 4. The CDR3, as DNA: TGTGCCAGCAGCGTAGGGGCTAGCGGGGGTTCCTACGAGCAGTACTTC. Translated, it gives CASSVGASGGSYEQYF. Combining the CDR3 with reference TRBV9 and TRBJ2-7 gives the whole variable domain DSGVTQTPKHLITATGQRVTLRCSPRSGDLSVYWYQQSLDQGLQFLIQYYNGEERAKGNILERFSAQQFPDLHSELNLSSLELGDSALYFCASSVGASGGSYEQYFGPGTRLTVT.

V and J are TRBV2 and TRBJ2-3, with unresolved D. Looked up from germline, CDR1 is SNHLY and CDR2 is FYNNEI. Trimming cost V 1 base and J 4 bases, with 3 bases left between them. The CDR3 is made up of 12 amino acids. The CDR3 protein is CASSEVADTQYF. CDR3 nucleotide sequence: TGTGCCAGCAGTGAAGTGGCAGATACGCAGTATTTT.

This sequence joins TRBV5-1 and TRBJ2-7, with 7 positions matching TRBD1. Germline CDR1 is SGHRS and CDR2 is YFSETQ. CDR3 size: 14 residues. V was pared by 4 bases and J by 6 bases, with 10 bases of the junction left unmatched. CDR3 loop: CASSPKTDRVEQYF. DNA of the CDR3: TGCGCCAGCAGCCCGAAGACTGACAGGGTCGAGCAGTACTTC. The full variable domain, completed using reference TRBV5-1 and TRBJ2-7, is KAGVTQTPRYLIKTRGQQVTLSCSPISGHRSVSWYQQTPGQGLQFLFEYFSETQRNKGNFPGRFSGRQFSNSRSEMNVSTLELGDSALYLCASSPKTDRVEQYFGPGTRLTVT.

The table lists this clone with a count of one. The chain combines TRBV7-8 with TRBJ2-3; D uncertain. The CDR3 is made up of 13 amino acids. V was shortened by 6 bases and J by 2 bases, with 9 bases between the two germline ends. Germline CDR1 reads SGHVS; CDR2 reads FQNEAQ. DNA for the CDR3: TGTGCCAGCAGGTCCTTCCTCACAGATACGCAGTATTTT. Translated: CASRSFLTDTQYF. The variable domain in full, completed from reference TRBV7-8 and TRBJ2-3, reads GAGVSQSPRYKVAKRGQDVALRCDPISGHVSLFWYQQALGQGPEFLTYFQNEAQLDKSGLPSDRFFAERPEGSVSTLKIQRTQQEDSAVYLCASRSFLTDTQYFGPGTRLTVL.

The chain joins TRBV4-1 to TRBJ2-2; 9 nucleotides match TRBD1. This CDR3 is built from 15 residues. Losses at the gene ends were 10 bases for V and 4 bases for J; bases not matched to a gene: 10. Germline CDR1 is MGHRA and CDR2 is YSYEKL. In DNA form, the CDR3 reads TGCGCCACCCGAGGGACAGGGCTTGGCACCGGGGAGCTGTTTTTT. It specifies CATRGTGLGTGELFF.

This chain uses TRBV29-1 with TRBJ2-3; 10 nucleotides agree with TRBD2. V was clipped by 4 bases and J by 1 base; unmatched bases: 2. The germline V gene encodes CDR1 SQVTM and CDR2 ANQGSEA. The CDR3 runs 14 residues. The CDR3 protein is CSVASGRRTDTQYF. The CDR3 DNA sequence: TGCAGCGTTGCTAGCGGGAGACGCACAGATACGCAGTATTTT.

The chain joins TRBV19 to TRBJ1-5, with D possibly being TRBD1 (6 bases). Germline loops: CDR1 LNHDA, CDR2 SQIVND (reference sequence). V lost 5 bases and J lost 3, with 14 bases in between. The CDR3 has 15 amino acids. The CDR3 sequence is CASSLGQQPNQPQHF. CDR3 nucleotides: TGTGCCAGTAGTTTAGGACAGCAACCCAATCAGCCCCAGCATTTT.

The rearrangement links TRBV10-3 to TRBJ2-2; the D is unclear. Trimming pared 7 bases from V and 0 bases from J, leaving 9 bases between. The germline V gene has CDR1 ENHRY and CDR2 SYGVKD. This CDR3 spans 14 amino acids. The CDR3 coding sequence is TGTGCCATCAAGGTGCAGGCGAACACCGGGGAGCTGTTTTTT. It translates to CAIKVQANTGELFF.

This sequence joins TRBV29-1 and TRBJ2-3, with D perhaps matching TRBD1 (5 bases). The germline V gene has CDR1 SQVTM and CDR2 ANQGSEA. V was clipped by 4 bases and J by 5 bases, with 10 bases between them. The CDR3 runs to 12 residues. DNA of the CDR3: TGCAGCGTTGGGGTTGGACAAGATACGCAGTATTTT. Translation: CSVGVGQDTQYF.

This rearrangement joins TRBV30 to TRBJ2-2; D perhaps matches TRBD2 (6 bases). The CDR3 is 15 amino acids. V shed 0 bases and J shed 1 base, with 9 bases lying between them. CDR1 is GTSNPN, CDR2 SVGIG, per germline (reference sequence). CDR3 in amino acids: CAWSVGTLNTGELFF. CDR3 in DNA: TGTGCCTGGAGTGTTGGGACTCTGAACACCGGGGAGCTGTTTTTT. Full variable domain (outside the CDR3, taken from reference TRBV30 and TRBJ2-2): SQTIHQWPATLVQPVGSPLSLECTVEGTSNPNLYWYRQAAGRGLQLLFYSVGIGQISSEVPQNLSASRPQDRQFILSSKKLLLSDSGFYLCAWSVGTLNTGELFFGEGSRLTVL.

A note on this clone: Other DNA sequences from this sample encode an identical CDR3 as well. The chain links TRBV9 to TRBJ2-1; 8 bases are a match to TRBD2. V lost 0 bases and J lost 7; bases outside the gene matches: 0. Germline-derived CDR1 and CDR2 are SGDLS and YYNGEE. The CDR3 length is 13 residues. Here the CDR3 reads CASSVAGGNEQFF. CDR3 nucleotide sequence: TGTGCCAGCAGCGTAGCGGGGGGGAATGAGCAGTTCTTC.

This clone was found a few times. The V and J genes are TRBV30 and TRBJ2-1; D uncertain. CDR3 length: 14 amino acids. V lost 3 bases, J lost 6 bases, and 15 bases lay in between. Germline-derived CDR1 and CDR2 are GTSNPN and SVGIG (reference sequence). The CDR3 loop is CAWSLDDFVNEQFF. CDR3 sequence (DNA): TGTGCCTGGAGCCTGGACGATTTCGTCAATGAGCAGTTCTTC.

The chain links TRBV2 to TRBJ2-7; D perhaps matches TRBD2 (6 bases). Trimming removed 2 bases from V and 6 bases from J, with 14 bases in between. The CDR3 runs 14 residues. The germline CDR1 and CDR2 sequences are SNHLY and FYNNEI. The CDR3 nucleotides are TGTGCCAGCAGTGAACCGGGACTCCCGACCGAGCAGTACTTC. Its translation: CASSEPGLPTEQYF.

The rearrangement uses TRBV7-9 and TRBJ1-2, with 7 nucleotides matching TRBD1. V lost 6 bases and J lost 4; bases outside the gene matches: 2. This CDR3 is 12 amino acids long. Germline loops: CDR1 SEHNR, CDR2 FQNEAQ (reference sequence). CDR3 sequence: CASRRDSYGYTF. CDR3 DNA: TGTGCCAGCAGACGGGACAGCTATGGCTACACCTTC.

A few counts support this clone. The chain employs TRBV2 and TRBJ2-5; D perhaps matches TRBD1 (5 bases). There are 14 residues in the CDR3. CDR1 is SNHLY and CDR2 is FYNNEI in the germline V gene. V was pared by 4 bases and J by 3 bases, with 12 bases between. CDR3 nucleotides: TGTGCCAGCAGTGTCACAGGACCCGAAGAGACCCAGTACTTC. It is translated as CASSVTGPEETQYF.

This clone was found a few times. The rearrangement uses TRBV29-1 and TRBJ1-2; D call uncertain. Looked up from germline, CDR1 is SQVTM and CDR2 is ANQGSEA. Deletions cut 8 bases from V and 4 bases from J, with 11 bases between. CDR3 size: 11 residues. Here the CDR3 DNA reads TGCAGCCTCCGAGGACCCTATGGCTACACCTTC. Encoded protein: CSLRGPYGYTF.

This clone is a singleton in its sample. The chain uses TRBV5-1 and TRBJ1-4; D not certain. Germline values: CDR1 SGHRS, CDR2 YFSETQ. The CDR3 contains 14 residues. Between the trimmed V and J ends, which lost 1 base and 5 bases, there was a span of 9 bases. CDR3 amino acids: CASSLLSRNEKLFF. The DNA for the CDR3 is TGCGCCAGCAGCTTGCTGTCACGAAATGAAAAACTGTTTTTT.

This rearrangement joins TRBV29-1 to TRBJ1-4; 9 bases map to TRBD1. Unmatched junction bases numbered 8, after V lost 6 bases and J lost 6 bases. The CDR3 contains 14 residues. The V gene's germline CDR1 is SQVTM and CDR2 ANQGSEA. The CDR3 sequence: CSVNPGQGDEKLFF. The CDR3 nucleotides read TGCAGCGTAAATCCGGGACAGGGAGATGAAAAACTGTTTTTT.

This chain uses TRBV5-1 with TRBJ2-5, with D perhaps matching TRBD2 (6 bases). V was clipped by 3 bases and J by 5 bases, with 11 bases between them. The CDR3 is made up of 13 amino acids. Per germline, CDR1 SGHRS and CDR2 YFSETQ. DNA for the CDR3: TGCGCCAGCAGCTCCTTTGGAGGGGAGACCCAGTACTTC. This sequence encodes CASSSFGGETQYF.

The rearrangement uses TRBV5-1 and TRBJ1-3, with D uncertain. CDR3 length: 11 amino acids. Per germline, CDR1 SGHRS and CDR2 YFSETQ. Between the trimmed V and J ends, which lost 4 bases and 3 bases, there was a span of 2 bases. In DNA form, the CDR3 reads TGCGCCAGCAGCGTTGGAAACACCATATATTTT. This codes for CASSVGNTIYF.

This clone was seen a single time. J is TRBJ1-2 and V is TRBV6-5, with 8 bases aligning to TRBD1. The CDR3 totals 16 residues. With V trimmed by 3 bases and J by 7 bases, 13 bases remained unmatched. Germline loops: CDR1 MNHEY, CDR2 SVGAGI. The CDR3 coding sequence is TGTGCCAGCAGTTATACTATAATCGGACAGGGTGGTGGCTACACCTTC. Translated: CASSYTIIGQGGGYTF.

The table lists this clone with a count of one. This chain connects TRBV4-3 to TRBJ2-7, with 7 nucleotides matching TRBD1. This CDR3 region has 15 residues. CDR1 is LGHNA and CDR2 is YSLEER in the germline V gene. J gave up 5 bases and V 0 bases, and 7 bases lay outside the gene matches. The CDR3 DNA is TGCGCCAGCAGCCAAGATGGGGACAGTTCTGACGAGCAGTACTTC. This codes for CASSQDGDSSDEQYF.

V usage is TRBV6-1 and J usage is TRBJ2-5; the match to TRBD2 covers 11 bases. The CDR3 consists of 17 residues. CDR1 and CDR2 from the germline V gene are MNHNS and SASEGT. V was clipped by 0 bases and J by 7 bases; unmatched bases: 10. In DNA, the CDR3 is TGTGCCAGCAGTGAAGCGCTCACTAGCGGGGGACCCAGGACCCAGTACTTC. It codes for CASSEALTSGGPRTQYF.

This chain links TRBV6-5 with TRBJ1-5; 7 bases fit TRBD1. Germline V gene sequence: CDR1 MNHEY, CDR2 SVGAGI. This CDR3 is built from 13 residues. V was clipped by 6 bases and J by 5 bases; unmatched bases: 4. This chain's CDR3 is CASRPTGYQPQHF. The CDR3 region has the DNA TGTGCCAGCAGGCCGACAGGGTATCAGCCCCAGCATTTT.

V is TRBV4-2 and J is TRBJ2-5; no clear D gene. The germline V and J ends were trimmed by 0 bases and 5 bases, with 10 bases remaining between them. The CDR3 contains 14 residues. Germline V lookup: CDR1 LGHNA, CDR2 YNFKEQ. The CDR3 DNA reads TGTGCCAGCAGCCAAGATTCAGCTGGGGAGACCCAGTACTTC. It yields the protein CASSQDSAGETQYF.

CDR3 residues: CASSLVRGANYGYTF. CDR3 nucleotide sequence: TGTGCCAGCAGCTTAGTGAGGGGCGCTAACTATGGCTACACCTTC. J is TRBJ1-2 and V is TRBV11-2, with a tentative D call TRBD1 (5 bases). Trimming removed 1 base from V and 0 bases from J, with 9 bases in between. The CDR3 runs to 15 residues. CDR1 is SGHAT and CDR2 is FQNNGV in the germline V gene.

The chain uses TRBV2 and TRBJ2-5; 12 bases line up with TRBD2. The V segment lost 6 bases and the J segment 3 bases; nucleotides outside the gene matches: 5. The CDR3 contains 15 residues. Germline loops: CDR1 SNHLY, CDR2 FYNNEI. The CDR3 bases are TGTGCCAGCAGGCAGCGACTAGCGGGGGAAGAGACCCAGTACTTC. It codes for CASRQRLAGEETQYF.

V is TRBV13 and J is TRBJ1-2, with D uncertain. In germline, CDR1 is PRHDT, CDR2 FYEKMQ (reference sequence). The CDR3 runs 11 residues. V lost 4 bases to trimming and J lost 8 bases, with 8 bases between them. CDR3 protein: CASSSFGGYTF. The CDR3 nucleotides read TGTGCCAGCAGCTCCTTCGGGGGCTACACCTTC.

The J gene is TRBJ2-7, the V gene TRBV4-3; D is unresolved. The CDR3 has 13 residues. Germline V gene sequence: CDR1 LGHNA, CDR2 YSLEER. The V end was cut by 0 bases, the J end by 5 bases, with 8 bases between. Here the CDR3 reads CASSQDFGHEQYF. CDR3 nucleotide sequence: TGCGCCAGCAGCCAAGATTTCGGGCACGAGCAGTACTTC.

This clone came up a few times. The chain uses TRBV29-1 and TRBJ1-4, with 8 bases aligning to TRBD1. Germline V CDR1 and CDR2: SQVTM, ANQGSEA. The J segment lost 4 bases and the V segment lost 5 bases, leaving 6 bases of the junction unmatched. The CDR3 extends over 14 amino acids. The CDR3 here is CSVCDRGDNEKLFF. The CDR3 DNA reads as TGCAGCGTTTGCGACAGGGGTGATAATGAAAAACTGTTTTTT.

The chain joins TRBV5-4 to TRBJ1-4; D is unresolved. Germline V gene data show CDR1 as SGHNT and CDR2 as YYREEE (reference sequence). The CDR3 has 12 residues. Trimming pared 1 base from V and 8 bases from J, leaving 6 bases between. The CDR3 DNA is TGTGCCAGCAGCTTGCCGACCGAAAAACTGTTTTTT. As protein: CASSLPTEKLFF.